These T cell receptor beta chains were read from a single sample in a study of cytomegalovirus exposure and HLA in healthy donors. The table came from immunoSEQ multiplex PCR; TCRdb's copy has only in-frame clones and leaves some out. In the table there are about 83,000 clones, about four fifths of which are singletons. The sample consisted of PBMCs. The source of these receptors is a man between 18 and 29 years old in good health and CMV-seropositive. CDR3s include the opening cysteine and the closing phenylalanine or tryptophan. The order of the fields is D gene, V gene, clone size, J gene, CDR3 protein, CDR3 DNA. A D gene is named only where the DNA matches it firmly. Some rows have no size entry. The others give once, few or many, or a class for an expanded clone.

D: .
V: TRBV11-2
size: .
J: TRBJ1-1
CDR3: CASSLEQSTEAFF
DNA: TGTGCCAGCAGCTTAGAACAAAGCACTGAAGCTTTCTTT

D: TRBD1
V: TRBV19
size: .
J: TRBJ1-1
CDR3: CASSMRGQGGFF
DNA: TGTGCCAGTAGTATGAGGGGACAGGGAGGTTTCTTT

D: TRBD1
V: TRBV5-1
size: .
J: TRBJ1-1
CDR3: CASSLDREAFF
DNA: TGCGCCAGCAGCTTAGACAGGGAGGCTTTCTTT

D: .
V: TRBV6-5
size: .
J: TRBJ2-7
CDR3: CASSYSEGWSYEQYF
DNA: TGTGCCAGCAGTTACTCGGAGGGTTGGTCCTACGAGCAGTACTTC

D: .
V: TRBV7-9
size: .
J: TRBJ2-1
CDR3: CASSSDRIYNEQFF
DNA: TGTGCCAGCAGCTCCGACAGGATCTACAATGAGCAGTTCTTC

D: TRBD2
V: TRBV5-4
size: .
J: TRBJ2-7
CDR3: CASSSLRTSGGVYEQYF
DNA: TGTGCCAGCAGCTCACTTAGGACTAGCGGGGGAGTCTACGAGCAGTACTTC

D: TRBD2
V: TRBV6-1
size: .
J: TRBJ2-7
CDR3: CASSSSGTISYEQYF
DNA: TGTGCCAGCAGTTCGTCCGGGACTATCTCCTACGAGCAGTACTTC

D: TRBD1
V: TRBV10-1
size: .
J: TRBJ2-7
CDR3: CASRGDRLYEQYF
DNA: TGCGCCAGCAGGGGGGACAGGCTCTACGAGCAGTACTTC

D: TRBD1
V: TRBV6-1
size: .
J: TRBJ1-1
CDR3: CAMRTGGVNTEAFF
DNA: TGTGCCATGAGGACAGGGGGAGTGAACACTGAAGCTTTCTTT

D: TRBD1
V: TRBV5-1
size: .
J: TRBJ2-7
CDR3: CASSETGTGVYEQYF
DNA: TGCGCCAGCAGCGAAACCGGGACAGGGGTATACGAGCAGTACTTC

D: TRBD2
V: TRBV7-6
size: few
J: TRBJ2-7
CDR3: CASSLAPLAGYEQYF
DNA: TGTGCCAGCAGCTTAGCCCCCCTAGCGGGATATGAGCAGTACTTC

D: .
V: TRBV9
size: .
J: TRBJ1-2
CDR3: CASSPTDNYGYTF
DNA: TGTGCCAGCAGCCCGACAGATAACTATGGCTACACCTTC

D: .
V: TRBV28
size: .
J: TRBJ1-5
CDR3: CASNSGPYNQPQHF
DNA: TGTGCCAGCAATTCAGGGCCCTACAATCAGCCCCAGCATTTT

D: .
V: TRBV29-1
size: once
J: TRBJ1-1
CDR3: CSVEQGTNTEAFF
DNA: TGCAGCGTTGAACAGGGCACGAACACTGAAGCTTTCTTT

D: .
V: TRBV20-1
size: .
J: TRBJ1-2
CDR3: CTRGGGYTF
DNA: TGCACCCGGGGGGGTGGCTACACCTTC

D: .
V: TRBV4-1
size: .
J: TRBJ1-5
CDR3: CASSQERTVQPQHF
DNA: TGCGCCAGCAGCCAAGAGAGGACAGTTCAGCCCCAGCATTTT

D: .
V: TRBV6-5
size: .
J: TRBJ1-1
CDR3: CASSGGNTEAFF
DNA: TGTGCCAGCAGTGGAGGTAACACTGAAGCTTTCTTT

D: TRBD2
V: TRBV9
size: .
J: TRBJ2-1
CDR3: CASSVSGSPNEQFF
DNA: TGTGCCAGCAGCGTTAGCGGGAGTCCCAATGAGCAGTTCTTC

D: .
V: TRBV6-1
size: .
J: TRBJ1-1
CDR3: CASSQGGGTEAFF
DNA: TGTGCCAGCTCGCAAGGTGGAGGGACTGAAGCTTTCTTT

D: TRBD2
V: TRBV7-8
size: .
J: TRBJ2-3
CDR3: CASSLVGGTSGSFTDTQYF
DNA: TGTGCCAGCAGCTTAGTGGGCGGGACTAGCGGGAGCTTCACAGATACGCAGTATTTT

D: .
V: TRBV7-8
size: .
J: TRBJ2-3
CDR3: CASSAYLERADTQYF
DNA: TGTGCCAGCAGCGCTTACTTGGAGCGGGCAGATACGCAGTATTTT

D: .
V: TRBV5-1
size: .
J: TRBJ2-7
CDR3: CASSGQGTYEQYF
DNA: TGCGCCAGCAGCGGACAAGGGACCTACGAGCAGTACTTC

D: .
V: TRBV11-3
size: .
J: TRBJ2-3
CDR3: CASSLESGTDTQYF
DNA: TGTGCCAGCAGCTTAGAGTCGGGCACAGATACGCAGTATTTT

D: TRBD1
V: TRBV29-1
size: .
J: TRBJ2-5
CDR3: CSVDEQGSETQYF
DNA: TGCAGCGTTGATGAACAGGGGTCAGAGACCCAGTACTTC

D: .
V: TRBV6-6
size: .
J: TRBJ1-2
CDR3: CASSREVRIVSYTF
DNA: TGTGCCAGCAGCCGGGAGGTGAGAATCGTCAGCTACACCTTC

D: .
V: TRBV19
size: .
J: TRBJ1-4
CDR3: CASSPLVANEKLFF
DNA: TGTGCCAGTAGTCCCCTGGTAGCTAATGAAAAACTGTTTTTT

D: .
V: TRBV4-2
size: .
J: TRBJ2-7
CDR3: CASSPRDSYEQYF
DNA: TGTGCCAGCAGCCCCCGGGACTCTTACGAGCAGTACTTC

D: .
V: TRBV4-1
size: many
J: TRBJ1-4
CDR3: CASSHGNGRVGEKLFF
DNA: TGCGCCAGCAGCCACGGAAATGGCAGGGTCGGTGAAAAACTGTTTTTT

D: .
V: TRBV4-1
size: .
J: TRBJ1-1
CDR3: CASSQPHRNTEAFF
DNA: TGCGCCAGCAGCCAACCTCACAGGAACACTGAAGCTTTCTTT

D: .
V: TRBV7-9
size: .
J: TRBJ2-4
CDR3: CASSLADGRNGIQYF
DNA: TGTGCCAGCAGCTTAGCCGACGGGAGAAATGGCATTCAGTACTTC

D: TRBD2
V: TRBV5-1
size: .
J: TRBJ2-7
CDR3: CASSFSGPGGEQYF
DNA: TGCGCCAGCAGCTTTAGCGGCCCGGGGGGCGAGCAGTACTTC

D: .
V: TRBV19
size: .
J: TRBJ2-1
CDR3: CASREVDYNEQFF
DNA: TGTGCCAGCAGGGAAGTTGACTACAATGAGCAGTTCTTC

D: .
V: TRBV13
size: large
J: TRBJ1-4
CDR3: CASSLEGESNEKLFF
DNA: TGTGCCAGCAGCTTAGAGGGAGAAAGTAATGAAAAACTGTTTTTT

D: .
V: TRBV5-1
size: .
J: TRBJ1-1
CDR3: CASSSNGVGTEAFF
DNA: TGCGCCAGCAGTAGTAACGGGGTGGGCACTGAAGCTTTCTTT

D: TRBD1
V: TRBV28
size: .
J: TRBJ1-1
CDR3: CASSGTGWSEAFF
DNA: TGTGCCAGCAGTGGGACAGGGTGGTCTGAAGCTTTCTTT

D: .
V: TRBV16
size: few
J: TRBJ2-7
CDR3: CASSQYRQEVPYEQYF
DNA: TGTGCCAGCAGCCAATACAGGCAGGAAGTACCCTACGAGCAGTACTTC

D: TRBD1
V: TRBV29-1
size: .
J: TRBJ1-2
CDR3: CSVEDNRGYGYTF
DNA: TGCAGCGTTGAAGATAACAGGGGGTATGGCTACACCTTC

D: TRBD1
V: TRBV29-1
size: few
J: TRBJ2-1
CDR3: CSVRGQGANNEQFF
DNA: TGCAGCGTTAGGGGACAGGGGGCAAACAATGAGCAGTTCTTC

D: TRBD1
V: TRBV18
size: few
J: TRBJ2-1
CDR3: CASSLMAGTDNEQFF
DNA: TGTGCCAGCTCTCTCATGGCCGGGACAGACAATGAGCAGTTCTTC

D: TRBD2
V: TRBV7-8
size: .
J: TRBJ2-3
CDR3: CASSLAGGRSTTGGWYF
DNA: TGTGCCAGCAGTCTAGCGGGAGGAAGGTCCACCACAGGGGGATGGTATTTT

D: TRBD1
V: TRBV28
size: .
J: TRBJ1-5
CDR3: CASEPTRQGGIQPQHF
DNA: TGTGCCAGCGAGCCGACTCGACAGGGAGGAATTCAGCCCCAGCATTTT

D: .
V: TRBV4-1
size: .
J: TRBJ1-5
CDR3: CASSQWTDSNQPQHF
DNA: TGCGCCAGCAGCCAATGGACAGATAGCAATCAGCCCCAGCATTTT

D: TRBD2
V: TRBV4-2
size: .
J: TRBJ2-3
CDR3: CASSQAQLAGVQTDTQYF
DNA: TGTGCCAGCAGCCAAGCGCAACTAGCGGGAGTTCAGACAGATACGCAGTATTTT

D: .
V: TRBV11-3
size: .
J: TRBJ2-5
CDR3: CASSLRGRVPETQYF
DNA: TGTGCCAGCAGCTTAAGGGGAAGGGTCCCAGAGACCCAGTACTTC

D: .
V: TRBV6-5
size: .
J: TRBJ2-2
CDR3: CASSYLGGVTGELFF
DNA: TGTGCCAGCAGTTACCTGGGGGGAGTCACCGGGGAGCTGTTTTTT

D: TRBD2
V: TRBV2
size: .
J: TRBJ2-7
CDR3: CARRTSGAYEQYF
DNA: TGTGCCAGAAGGACTAGCGGGGCGTACGAGCAGTACTTC

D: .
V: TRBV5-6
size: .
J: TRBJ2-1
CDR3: CASSLGAGVSYNEQFF
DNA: TGTGCCAGCAGCTTGGGGGCAGGGGTATCCTACAATGAGCAGTTCTTC

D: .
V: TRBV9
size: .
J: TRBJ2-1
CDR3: CASSVAQGWVHEQFF
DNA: TGTGCCAGCAGCGTAGCACAGGGTTGGGTCCATGAGCAGTTCTTC

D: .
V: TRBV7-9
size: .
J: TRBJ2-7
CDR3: CASSSGTFPYEQYF
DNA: TGTGCCAGCAGCTCCGGGACATTCCCCTACGAGCAGTACTTC

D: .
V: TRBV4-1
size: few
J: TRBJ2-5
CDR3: CASSQVEGRETQYF
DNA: TGCGCCAGCAGCCAAGTCGAGGGTAGAGAGACCCAGTACTTC

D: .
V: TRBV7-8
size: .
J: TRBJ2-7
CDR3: CASSLALEGGYEQYF
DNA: TGTGCCAGCAGCTTAGCGCTTGAGGGAGGCTACGAGCAGTACTTC

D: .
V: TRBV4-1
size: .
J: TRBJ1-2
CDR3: CASRRPEQGVYGYTF
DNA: TGCGCCAGCAGGAGACCTGAACAGGGCGTCTATGGCTACACCTTC

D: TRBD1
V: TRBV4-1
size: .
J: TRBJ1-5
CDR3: CASSHYSTGNQPQHF
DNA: TGCGCCAGCAGCCACTACTCGACAGGGAATCAGCCCCAGCATTTT

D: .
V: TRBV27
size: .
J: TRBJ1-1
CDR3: CASSLNRYTEAFF
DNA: TGTGCCAGCAGTTTAAATAGATACACTGAAGCTTTCTTT

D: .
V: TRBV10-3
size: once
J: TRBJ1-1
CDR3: CAISKVGGQETFF
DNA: TGTGCCATCAGTAAGGTCGGAGGGCAGGAGACTTTCTTT

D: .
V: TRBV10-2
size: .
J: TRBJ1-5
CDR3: CASSYGMGVQPQHF
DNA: TGCGCCAGCAGTTACGGAATGGGCGTTCAGCCCCAGCATTTT

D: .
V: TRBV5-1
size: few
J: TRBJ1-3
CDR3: CASSISTGGRDTIYF
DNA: TGCGCCAGCAGCATCTCGACAGGAGGCAGGGACACCATATATTTT